This T cell receptor beta chain was captured in a study of OX40 agonist ivuxolimab in advanced cancers. Turning to the study itself: The study reported partial responses in three patients: one hepatocellular carcinoma, two cutaneous melanoma.

With respect to this clone: Antigen specificity is unknown.

General study findings and limits: Undetermined was the antigen specificity of the expanded peripheral T cells.

Here immunoSEQ multiplex PCR was the method, and the copy in TCRdb shows in-frame clones only, minus some. The table lists 20,000 to 25,000 clones, around 80% of them singletons. Germline CDR1 and CDR2: LNHDA and SQIVND (reference sequence). The CDR3 has 11 amino acids. The V and J ends lost 6 bases and 8 bases respectively, with 8 bases between them. The chain carries TRBV19 and TRBJ2-4; a possible D gene is TRBD1 (5 bases). The source was CD4+ or CD8+ T cells sorted from blood, collected in a trial of the OX40 agonist ivuxolimab. The origin of this receptor is an adult with an advanced solid tumor such as melanoma, head and neck, liver or kidney cancer. CDR3 residues: CASRQGDIQYF. The CDR3 bases are TGTGCCAGTAGGCAAGGGGACATTCAGTACTTC.